The 13 T cell receptor beta chains below all came from one sample that was sequenced in a study of cytomegalovirus exposure and HLA in healthy donors (dated by TCRdb to between 2016 and 2019). The library was prepared using the immunoSEQ multiplex PCR assay. The multiplex PCR relied on a mix of 60 forward primers for TCR Vbeta segments and 13 reverse primers for TCR Jbeta segments. This immuneACCESS table, as held by TCRdb, lists in-frame sequences with V and J called but not all clones. Of the missing ones, under half trace to an unresolved V gene in checked studies; the others have no known cause. Across this sample there are approximately 150,000 clones, with roughly four fifths seen only once. About 5.6% of the sample lies in the top ten. Sequencing was performed on PBMCs. These receptors were collected from a man in his thirties or forties in good health and CMV-seropositive.

The chain uses TRBV12-2 and TRBJ1-5. TRBV12-2 is labeled a pseudogene. The CDR3 is 16 amino acids. CDR3 sequence: CASRLARGNSNQPQHF. As DNA, the CDR3 is TGTGCAAGTCGCTTAGCGCGAGGTAATAGCAATCAGCCCCAGCATTTT.

The chain joins TRBV11-2 to TRBJ2-7, with 11 bases identical to TRBD2. Per germline, CDR1 SGHAT and CDR2 FQNNGV. CDR3 size: 14 residues. J was trimmed by 6 bases and V by 6 bases; bases with no gene match: 7. This CDR3 is CASRGSGRDPEQYF. The CDR3 DNA follows: TGTGCCAGCAGAGGTAGCGGGAGGGACCCCGAGCAGTACTTC.

The chain has TRBV5-1 and TRBJ2-3; 10 bases match TRBD2. This CDR3 spans 16 amino acids. Germline lookup yields CDR1 SGHRS and CDR2 YFSETQ. V was clipped by 4 bases and J by 0 bases; unmatched bases: 5. The CDR3 protein is CASSPGTSVSTDTQYF. The CDR3 nucleotides read TGCGCCAGCAGCCCGGGGACTAGCGTGAGCACAGATACGCAGTATTTT.

This clone was observed a handful of times. The V call is TRBV5-5, the J call TRBJ2-7; 9 nucleotides align to TRBD2. Germline CDR1 and CDR2: SGHKS and YYEKEE (reference sequence). Trimming took 1 base from V and 5 from J; bases not matched to a gene: 7. The CDR3 runs to 15 residues. The CDR3, as DNA: TGTGCCAGCAGCTTGAAATCTAGCGGGACCGACGAGCAGTACTTC. Residues: CASSLKSSGTDEQYF.

The rearrangement links TRBV6-1 to TRBJ2-2, with D unclear. This CDR3 is 16 amino acids long. Germline V gene lookup returns CDR1 MNHNS and CDR2 SASEGT. V lost 3 bases to trimming and J lost 2 bases, with 13 bases between them. CDR3: CASSDPYSLNTGELFF. CDR3 nucleotides: TGTGCCAGCAGTGATCCGTATTCTTTAAACACCGGGGAGCTGTTTTTT.

The rearrangement uses TRBV6-4 and TRBJ2-1; 14 bases line up with TRBD2. The V segment lost 5 bases and the J segment 8 bases; nucleotides outside the gene matches: 14. Looked up from germline, CDR1 is MRHNA and CDR2 is SNTAGT. The CDR3 consists of 18 residues. The CDR3 DNA reads TGTGCCAGCAGTAAGACTAGCGGGAGGGCCGGGAAGGGCGATGAGCAGTTCTTC. Translation: CASSKTSGRAGKGDEQFF.

This clone has a handful of counts. J is TRBJ1-1 and V is TRBV18, with TRBD1 as a possible D gene (5 bases). V lost 6 bases and J lost 6, with 20 bases in between. There are 15 residues in the CDR3. Per the germline V gene, CDR1 is KGHSH and CDR2 is LQKENI. Here the CDR3 reads CASSGLGGALAEAFF. The CDR3 DNA is TGTGCCAGCTCGGGTCTAGGAGGGGCTTTAGCTGAAGCTTTCTTT.

The chain uses TRBV5-1 and TRBJ2-3, with D maybe TRBD1 (6 bases). CDR1 and CDR2 (germline): SGHRS, YFSETQ. This CDR3 is built from 13 residues. V lost 7 bases and J 2 bases, leaving 11 bases between the germline ends. The CDR3 bases are TGCGCCAGCCCGGGACATAACACAGATACGCAGTATTTT. Protein sequence: CASPGHNTDTQYF.

The chain has TRBV28 and TRBJ2-4; 8 bases map to TRBD2. CDR1 and CDR2 (germline): MDHEN, SYDVKM. Trimming cost V 1 base and J 1 base; bases outside gene matches: 12. The CDR3 contains 19 residues. The CDR3 region has the DNA TGTGCCAGCAGTTTATCCCCGGTAGCGGGAAAGTGGGCCAAAAACATTCAGTACTTC. It codes for CASSLSPVAGKWAKNIQYF.

This chain uses TRBV5-1 with TRBJ2-7; TRBD1 matches 8 bases. CDR3 length equals 14 residues. V was pared by 0 bases and J by 2 bases, with 1 base of the junction left unmatched. Germline CDR1 reads SGHRS; CDR2 reads YFSETQ. CDR3 sequence reads: CASSLEQGAYEQYF. CDR3 DNA sequence: TGCGCCAGCAGCTTGGAACAGGGGGCCTACGAGCAGTACTTC.

The chain employs TRBV6-1 and TRBJ2-5, with a possible D match to TRBD1 (6 bases). Trimming left V 8 bases short and J 2 bases short, with 18 bases between. The CDR3 length is 15 residues. Germline CDR1 is MNHNS and CDR2 is SASEGT. Here the CDR3 reads CASFHSGTLQETQYF. The CDR3 DNA sequence: TGTGCCAGCTTTCACTCCGGGACACTACAAGAGACCCAGTACTTC.

The chain has TRBV28 and TRBJ1-4; possibly TRBD1 for D (6 bases). The germline V gene encodes CDR1 MDHEN and CDR2 SYDVKM. V was cut by 7 bases and J by 8 bases, with 20 bases left in between. The CDR3 contains 15 residues. CDR3 sequence (DNA): TGTGCCAGCAAAGGGACATACCCGGGGGGAGAAAAACTGTTTTTT. Amino acids: CASKGTYPGGEKLFF. Drawing the rest from reference TRBV28 and TRBJ1-4, the complete variable domain is DVKVTQSSRYLVKRTGEKVFLECVQDMDHENMFWYRQDPGLGLRLIYFSYDVKMKEKGDIPEGYSVSREKKERFSLILESASTNQTSMYLCASKGTYPGGEKLFFGSGTQLSVL.

Concerning this clone itself: This sample also contains other DNA sequences that code for the same CDR3. The rearrangement joins TRBV6-1 to TRBJ1-5; TRBD1 might be the D (6 bases). Per the germline V gene, CDR1 is MNHNS and CDR2 is SASEGT. This CDR3 has 13 amino acids. Trimming took off 7 bases at V and 4 bases at J, with 11 bases between the two ends. Written as DNA, the CDR3 is TGTGCCAGCACCGGACAGATAAATCAGCCCCAGCATTTT. Encoded protein: CASTGQINQPQHF.